Described below is a single T cell receptor beta chain sequence and its context. The antigen is not known. Alongside a J-beta primer mix, a sample-barcoded 5' primer served in a second PCR lasting about 7 to 11 cycles. Carrying 12 random nucleotides, a template-switch adaptor labeled each individual cDNA molecule. A single record per CDR3 protein comes from TCRdb applying MiXCR to the 5' RACE reads. The table lists roughly 1.7 million distinct CDR3 sequences, 34% of them singletons. This entry comes from a study of blood T cells in healthy people across ages. Each donor gave around 9.6 milliliters of peripheral blood. This CDR3 comprises 14 residues. V was trimmed by 5 bases and J by 3 bases, leaving 13 bases between them. Study observations and caveats: Samples with more naive T cells showed higher observed beta diversity.

Sequenced material: blood. The genes are TRBV12-3 or TRBV12-4 and TRBJ1-1; D unclear. The receptor was isolated from a woman in her thirties in good health. The CDR3 sequence: CASSPQAMDTEAFF. CDR3 DNA sequence: TGTGCCAGCAGTCCCCAAGCTATGGACACTGAAGCTTTCTTT.